This section outlines one TCR beta chain sequence together with its context. This CDR3 has 14 residues. After removal of 4 bases from V and 4 bases from J, the junction contained 9 bases not matched to a gene. Germline V lookup: CDR1 GTSNPN, CDR2 SVGIG (reference sequence). This entry comes from a study of sequential checkpoint blockade in melanoma. Whole-study context: Patients were randomized 1:1 to nivolumab-then-ipilimumab or ipilimumab-then-nivolumab first-line.

Profiling relied on immunoSEQ multiplex PCR, and the TCRdb table lists in-frame clones only, not all of them. The sample yields about 14,000 clones, 52% seen once. Treatment here: randomized to nivolumab then ipilimumab (arm A) or the reverse (arm B). Live CD3+CD8+ CD19− CD56− cells were sorted from PBMCs. The V gene is TRBV30, the J gene TRBJ1-2; 7 bases line up with TRBD1. This TCR was sampled from a human donor with melanoma. Material: CD8+ T cells sorted from blood (inferred from file names), obtained from a patient given nivolumab and ipilimumab in sequence. Written as DNA, the CDR3 is TGTGCCTGGACGAGGGGGCCTGACGGCTATGGCTACACCTTC. Residues: CAWTRGPDGYGYTF.